This TCR beta chain is drawn from a study of blood T cell repertoires in COVID-19. Across the whole study: Specimens from acute and convalescent COVID-19 originated in the United States, Italy and Spain.

The CDR3 is 12 residues long. Trimming removed 5 bases from V and 5 bases from J, with 9 bases in between. CDR1 is MNHEY, CDR2 SVGAGI, per germline. Some clones are missing from TCRdb's copy, which holds only in-frame ones; the method was immunoSEQ multiplex PCR. The sample yields about 190,000 clones, 70% to 90% seen once. Sequencing was done on a sample of peripheral blood. This clonotype originated in a woman in her seventies with active or convalescent COVID-19. This chain links TRBV6-5 with TRBJ2-5; possible D gene TRBD2, 5 bases. CDR3 in DNA: TGTGCCAGCAGTAGGAGGATGGAGACCCAGTACTTC. Its translation is CASSRRMETQYF.